These 15 T cell receptor beta chains share one sample of origin, sequenced in a study of blood T cell repertoires in COVID-19. Produced via immunoSEQ multiplex PCR; TCRdb's table is partial and in-frame only. Of about 60,000 clones in the sample, 75% to 95% were seen once. The sample was peripheral blood. The receptors come from a man in his 60s with acute or convalescent COVID-19.

The V call is TRBV6-4, the J call TRBJ1-4; weak D call: TRBD1 (6 bases). The CDR3 runs 14 residues. Trimming removed 8 bases at V and 7 bases at J, with 17 bases between. Germline values: CDR1 MRHNA, CDR2 SNTAGT. The CDR3 protein is CASAAEGGSEKLFF. The CDR3 DNA reads as TGTGCCAGCGCCGCGGAAGGGGGTAGTGAAAAACTGTTTTTT.

This clone was seen only once. CDR3 in DNA: TGCAGCGTTGTTCGACAGGGGAGCTCCTACGAGCAGTACTTC. Amino acids: CSVVRQGSSYEQYF. This chain uses TRBV29-1 with TRBJ2-7, with 8 bases lining up with TRBD1. J was trimmed by 0 bases and V by 4 bases; bases with no gene match: 5. The CDR3 spans 14 residues. The germline CDR1 and CDR2 sequences are SQVTM and ANQGSEA.

DNA of the CDR3: TGCGCCAGCAGTTCCGGGACTAGCGGACCTACCGGGGAGCTGTTTTTT. Protein: CASSSGTSGPTGELFF. This sequence joins TRBV5-1 and TRBJ2-2; TRBD2 matches at 11 bases. The CDR3 is 16 amino acids. CDR1 is SGHRS and CDR2 is YFSETQ in the germline V gene. Trimming at V came to 5 bases and at J to 5 bases, leaving 8 bases not matched to a gene.

The CDR3 reads CAWREGSHYEQYF. In DNA, the CDR3 is TGTGCCTGGAGGGAGGGAAGTCACTACGAGCAGTACTTC. This chain links TRBV30 with TRBJ2-7; a weak D match, TRBD2 (6 bases). CDR3 length: 13 amino acids. Trimming left V 3 bases short and J 3 bases short, with 12 bases between. CDR1 GTSNPN and CDR2 SVGIG come from the germline V gene (reference sequence).

This sequence joins TRBV5-1 and TRBJ2-7; D is possibly TRBD2 (6 bases). Germline CDR1 and CDR2: SGHRS and YFSETQ. V was trimmed by 1 base and J by 2 bases, leaving 13 bases between them. The CDR3 length is 15 residues. This CDR3 is CASSLSLARPYEQYF. CDR3 DNA: TGCGCCAGCAGCTTGTCGCTAGCGAGACCCTACGAGCAGTACTTC.

The table lists this clone with a few counts. The rearrangement joins TRBV20-1 to TRBJ2-7, with TRBD1 as a possible D gene (5 bases). The CDR3 consists of 11 residues. The V end was cut by 7 bases, the J end by 3 bases, with 10 bases between. Looked up from germline, CDR1 is DFQATT and CDR2 is SNEGSKA (reference sequence). The CDR3 spells CSVRQSYEQYF. Written as DNA, the CDR3 is TGCAGTGTCCGACAGAGCTACGAGCAGTACTTC.

The rearrangement uses TRBV7-2 and TRBJ1-5; TRBD1 is a possible D gene (5 bases). Germline lookup yields CDR1 SGHTA and CDR2 FQGNSA. V dropped 1 base and J dropped 3 bases, with 7 bases sitting between them. CDR3 length equals 14 residues. The CDR3 region is CASSLGGDNQPQHF. The DNA of the CDR3 is TGTGCCAGCAGCTTAGGGGGCGACAATCAGCCCCAGCATTTT.

This clone was observed a single time. Here the CDR3 DNA reads TGTGCCAGCAGCTCCTCCCGGCGGGGGCAGCAGTTCTTC. This encodes CASSSSRRGQQFF. The V gene is TRBV9, the J gene TRBJ2-1; tentative D call: TRBD2 (7 bases). The CDR3 has 13 residues. CDR1 is SGDLS, CDR2 YYNGEE, per germline. V was clipped by 4 bases and J by 11 bases, with 16 bases between them. Complete variable domain (other parts from reference TRBV9 and TRBJ2-1): DSGVTQTPKHLITATGQRVTLRCSPRSGDLSVYWYQQSLDQGLQFLIQYYNGEERAKGNILERFSAQQFPDLHSELNLSSLELGDSALYFCASSSSRRGQQFFGPGTRLTVL.

J is TRBJ1-6 and V is TRBV30, with 9 nucleotides matching TRBD1. CDR3 length equals 15 residues. J was trimmed by 10 bases and V by 4 bases; bases with no gene match: 11. Germline values: CDR1 GTSNPN, CDR2 SVGIG (reference sequence). The CDR3 loop is CAWNGGDRDASPLHF. CDR3 coding DNA: TGTGCCTGGAACGGAGGGGACAGGGACGCCTCACCCCTCCACTTT.

V is TRBV28 and J is TRBJ2-7; TRBD1 aligns across 7 bases. V dropped 2 bases and J dropped 3; count of bases not matched to a gene: 4. The CDR3 has 14 residues. The germline gives CDR1 MDHEN, CDR2 SYDVKM. DNA for the CDR3: TGTGCCAGCAGTTTAGTGGCAGGGGGCTACGAGCAGTACTTC. It yields the protein CASSLVAGGYEQYF.

V gene TRBV2 combines with J gene TRBJ2-7; no firm D call. The germline CDR1 and CDR2 sequences are SNHLY and FYNNEI. The V gene lost 3 bases and the J gene lost 0 bases, with 9 bases spanning the gap. This CDR3 spans 14 amino acids. The CDR3 region has the DNA TGTGCCAGCAGTGATCGGTTTTTCTCCTACGAGCAGTACTTC. Protein product: CASSDRFFSYEQYF. Using reference TRBV2 and TRBJ2-7 for the parts outside the CDR3, the full variable domain is EPEVTQTPSHQVTQMGQEVILRCVPISNHLYFYWYRQILGQKVEFLVSFYNNEISEKSEIFDDQFSVERPDGSNFTLKIRSTKLEDSAMYFCASSDRFFSYEQYFGPGTRLTVT.

The J gene is TRBJ1-3, the V gene TRBV12-3 or TRBV12-4; D unclear. This CDR3 spans 11 amino acids. The CDR3 spells CGEGSGNTIYF. The CDR3 bases are TGTGGGGAGGGCTCTGGAAACACCATATATTTT.

The V and J genes are TRBV12-3 or TRBV12-4 and TRBJ2-7, with 7 positions matching TRBD1. This CDR3 comprises 13 residues. Trimming at V came to 6 bases and at J to 7 bases, leaving 9 bases not matched to a gene. The CDR3: CASRARQGWEQYF. As DNA, the CDR3 is TGTGCCAGCAGAGCTAGACAGGGTTGGGAGCAGTACTTC.

J is TRBJ1-2 and V is TRBV5-1, with D tentatively TRBD1 (6 bases). V lost 4 bases and J lost 4, with 17 bases in between. CDR1 and CDR2 (germline): SGHRS, YFSETQ. The CDR3 has 15 residues. The CDR3 sequence is CASSLNTGLGYGYTF. CDR3 nucleotide sequence: TGCGCCAGCAGCCTAAATACAGGGTTGGGCTATGGCTACACCTTC.

The chain combines TRBV11-3 with TRBJ2-1; perhaps TRBD2 as D (7 bases). The ends were cut back, 8 bases at V and 7 bases at J, with 15 bases in the middle. Per the germline V gene, CDR1 is SGHNT and CDR2 is YENEEA. CDR3 length equals 13 residues. The CDR3 here is CASGQRGGNEQFF. In DNA, the CDR3 is TGTGCCAGCGGACAAAGGGGGGGGAATGAGCAGTTCTTC.